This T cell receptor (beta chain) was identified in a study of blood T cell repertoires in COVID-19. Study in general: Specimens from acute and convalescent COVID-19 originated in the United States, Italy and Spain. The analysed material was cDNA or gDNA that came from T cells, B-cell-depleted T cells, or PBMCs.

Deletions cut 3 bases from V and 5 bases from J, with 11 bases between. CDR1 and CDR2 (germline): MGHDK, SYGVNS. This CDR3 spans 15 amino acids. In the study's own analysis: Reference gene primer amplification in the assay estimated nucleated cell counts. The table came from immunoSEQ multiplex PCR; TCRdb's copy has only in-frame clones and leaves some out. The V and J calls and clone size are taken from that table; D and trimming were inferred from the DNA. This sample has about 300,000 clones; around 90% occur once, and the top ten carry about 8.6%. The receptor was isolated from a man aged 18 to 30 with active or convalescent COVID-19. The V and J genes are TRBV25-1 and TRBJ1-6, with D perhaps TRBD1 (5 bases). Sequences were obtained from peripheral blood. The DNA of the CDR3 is TGTGCCAGCAGTGATGCGACAGCAGATAATTCACCCCTCCACTTT. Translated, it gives CASSDATADNSPLHF.